Detailed here is one TCR beta chain. Its antigen is unidentified. The CDR3 extends over 15 amino acids. Trimming shortened V by 2 bases and J by 4 bases, and 10 bases separated the two germline ends. Germline V lookup: CDR1 SGHRS, CDR2 YFSETQ. The data were obtained in a study of T-cell reconstitution after alpha-beta-depleted transplantation in children. Study findings and constraints: Elevated TCRbeta diversity at day 60 was traced, in some patients, to surviving recipient T cells and thymic progenitors. Expanded clones from the graft, numbering several hundred, reportedly supplied alpha-beta T cells about two months after transplant.

Library preparation (for TCRbeta) was performed with unique molecular identifiers. TCRdb re-derived calls from the PCR reads in MiXCR, one entry per CDR3 protein. The table has 530,000 or so distinct CDR3 sequences, 27% seen once; the top ten hold 30% to 45%. This TCR derives from a boy younger than two with Wiskott-Aldrich syndrome, due to receive a stem cell transplant. The material sequenced was PBMCs, taken before TCRalphabeta/CD19-depleted stem cell transplant. The chain joins TRBV5-1 to TRBJ2-6; D uncertain. The CDR3: CASSFFETGANVLTF. CDR3 bases: TGCGCCAGCAGCTTTTTCGAGACAGGGGCCAACGTCCTGACTTTC.